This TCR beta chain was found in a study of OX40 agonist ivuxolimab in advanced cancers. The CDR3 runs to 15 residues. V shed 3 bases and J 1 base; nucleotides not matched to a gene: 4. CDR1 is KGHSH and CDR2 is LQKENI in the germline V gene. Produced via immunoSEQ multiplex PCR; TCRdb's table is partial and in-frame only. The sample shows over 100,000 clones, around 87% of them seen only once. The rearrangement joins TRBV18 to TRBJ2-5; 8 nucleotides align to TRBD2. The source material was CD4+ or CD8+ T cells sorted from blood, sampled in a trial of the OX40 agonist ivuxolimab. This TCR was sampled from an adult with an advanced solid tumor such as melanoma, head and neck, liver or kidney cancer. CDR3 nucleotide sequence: TGTGCCAGCTCACCTCGCCGGGGGGGCCAAGAGACCCAGTACTTC. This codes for CASSPRRGGQETQYF.